This T cell receptor (beta chain) was profiled in a study of monozygotic twins with inflammatory bowel disease. Per-sample cDNA came from eight separate reactions. TCRdb reprocessed the 5' RACE reads and reports one entry per CDR3 protein, with no DNA. Its table records some 450,000 distinct CDR3 sequences. Germline CDR1 reads DFQATT; CDR2 reads SNEGSKA (reference sequence). This CDR3 contains 13 residues. The clonotype was recovered from a human donor with ulcerative colitis or Crohn's disease, or a healthy co-twin of an affected twin (not recorded which). Sample: blood. V usage is TRBV20-1 and J usage is TRBJ2-1; TCRdb returns TRBD2, unconfirmable since there is no DNA. The chain's CDR3 is CSASGGDYNEQFF.